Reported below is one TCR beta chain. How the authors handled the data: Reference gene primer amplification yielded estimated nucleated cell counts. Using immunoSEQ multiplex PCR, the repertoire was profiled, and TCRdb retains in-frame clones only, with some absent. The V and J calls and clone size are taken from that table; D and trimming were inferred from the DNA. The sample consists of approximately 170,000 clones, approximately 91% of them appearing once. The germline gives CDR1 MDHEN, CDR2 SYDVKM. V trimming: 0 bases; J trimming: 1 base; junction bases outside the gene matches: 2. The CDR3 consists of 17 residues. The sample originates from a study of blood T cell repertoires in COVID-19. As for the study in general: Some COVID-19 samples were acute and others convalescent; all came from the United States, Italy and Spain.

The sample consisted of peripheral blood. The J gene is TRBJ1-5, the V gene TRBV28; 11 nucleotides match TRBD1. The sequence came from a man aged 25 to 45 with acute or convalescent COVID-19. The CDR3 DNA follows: TGTGCCAGCAGTTTATGGGACAGGGGGCGAAGCAATCAGCCCCAGCATTTT. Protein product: CASSLWDRGRSNQPQHF.